This is a list of T cell receptor beta chains from one sample in a study of blood T cell repertoires in COVID-19. The data were produced by immunoSEQ multiplex PCR, yet TCRdb's version contains in-frame clones alone and is incomplete. The sample holds approximately 180,000 clones; approximately 85% are singletons and the top ten take around 9.9%. The sample comprised peripheral blood. The source is a human donor with active or convalescent COVID-19. The donor label of this sample is uncertain. CDR3s include the opening cysteine and the closing phenylalanine or tryptophan. D genes are given only for firm matches.

TRBJ1-1 | NA | TRBV11-3 | CASSLAGGTEAFF
TRBJ2-7 | NA | TRBV27 | CARISSHLVPAYEQYF
TRBJ2-3 | TRBD2 | TRBV4-3 | CASSQAGGLQDTQYF
TRBJ2-7 | TRBD1 | TRBV28 | CASSYGQDFGYEQYF
TRBJ1-3 | NA | TRBV19 | CASSWRGSSGNTIYF
TRBJ1-1 | TRBD1 | TRBV6-5 | CASSLTGGTEAFF
TRBJ2-7 | TRBD2 | TRBV7-9 | CASSLDSGRLGEQYF
TRBJ1-6 | NA | TRBV7-9 | CASSPNSSNSPLHF
TRBJ2-3 | NA | TRBV5-1 | CASSKTTGTDTQYF
TRBJ2-4 | NA | TRBV30 | CAWRTDPRSIQYF
TRBJ2-7 | NA | TRBV5-1 | CASSFQATSYEQYF
TRBJ1-2 | TRBD1 | TRBV29-1 | CSVVTGVAYGYTF
TRBJ2-2 | NA | TRBV30 | CAWTEVNTGELFF
TRBJ2-1 | NA | TRBV5-1 | CASSGWGEAAAYNEQFF
TRBJ1-2 | TRBD1 | TRBV11-2 | CASSPGGQWAGYTF
TRBJ2-1 | NA | TRBV5-6 | CASSLEGSGEQFF